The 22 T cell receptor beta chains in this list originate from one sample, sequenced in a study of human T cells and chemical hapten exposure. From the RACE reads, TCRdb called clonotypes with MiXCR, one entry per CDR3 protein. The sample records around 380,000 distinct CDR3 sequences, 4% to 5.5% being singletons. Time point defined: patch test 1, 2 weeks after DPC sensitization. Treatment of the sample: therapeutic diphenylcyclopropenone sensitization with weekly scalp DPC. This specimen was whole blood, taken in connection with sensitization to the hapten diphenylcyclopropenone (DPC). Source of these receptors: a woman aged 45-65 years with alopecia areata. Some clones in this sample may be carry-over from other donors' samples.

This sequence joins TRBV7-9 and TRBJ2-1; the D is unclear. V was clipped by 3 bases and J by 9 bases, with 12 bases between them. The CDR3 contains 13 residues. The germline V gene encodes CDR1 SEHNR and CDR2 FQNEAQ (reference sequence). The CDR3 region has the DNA TGTGCCAGCAGCTTGTCGGTCGACACTGAGCAGTTCTTC. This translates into CASSLSVDTEQFF.

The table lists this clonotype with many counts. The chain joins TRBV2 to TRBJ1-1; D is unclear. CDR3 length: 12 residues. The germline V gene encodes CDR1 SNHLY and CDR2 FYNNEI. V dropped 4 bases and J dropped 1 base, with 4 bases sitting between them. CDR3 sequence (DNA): TGTGCCAGCAGTGTACAGAACACTGAAGCTTTCTTT. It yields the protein CASSVQNTEAFF.

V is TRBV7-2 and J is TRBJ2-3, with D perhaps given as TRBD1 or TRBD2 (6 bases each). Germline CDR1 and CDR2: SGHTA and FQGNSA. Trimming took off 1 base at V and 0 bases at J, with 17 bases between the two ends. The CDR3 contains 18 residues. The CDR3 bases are TGTGCCAGCAGCTTAGATCGGGGGCGGGACACTAGCACAGATACGCAGTATTTT. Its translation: CASSLDRGRDTSTDTQYF.

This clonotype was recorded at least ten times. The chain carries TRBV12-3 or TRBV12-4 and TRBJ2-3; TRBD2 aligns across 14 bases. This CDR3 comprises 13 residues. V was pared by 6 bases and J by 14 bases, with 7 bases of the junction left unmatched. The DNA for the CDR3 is TGTGCCAGCAGCATGGGACTAGCGGGGGAACTGTATTTT. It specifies CASSMGLAGELYF.

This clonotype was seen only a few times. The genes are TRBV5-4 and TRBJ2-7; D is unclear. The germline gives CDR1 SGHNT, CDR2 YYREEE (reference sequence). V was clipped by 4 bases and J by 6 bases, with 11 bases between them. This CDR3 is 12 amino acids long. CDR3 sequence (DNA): TGTGCCAGCAGCCCGACGGCCCTCGAGCAGTACTTC. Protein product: CASSPTALEQYF.

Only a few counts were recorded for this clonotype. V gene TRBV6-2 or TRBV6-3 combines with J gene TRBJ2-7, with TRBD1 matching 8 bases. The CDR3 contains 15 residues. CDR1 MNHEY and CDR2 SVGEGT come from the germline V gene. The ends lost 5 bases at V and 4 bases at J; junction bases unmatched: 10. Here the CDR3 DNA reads TGTGCCAGCAGTGATCTTCAGGGGGCGGAATACGAGCAGTACTTC. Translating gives CASSDLQGAEYEQYF.

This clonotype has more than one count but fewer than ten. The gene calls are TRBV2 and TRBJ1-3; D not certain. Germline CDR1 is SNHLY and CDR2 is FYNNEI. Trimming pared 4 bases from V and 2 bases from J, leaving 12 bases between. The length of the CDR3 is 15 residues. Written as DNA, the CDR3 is TGTGCCAGCAGTGTAAGCCGTTCAACTGGAAACACCATATATTTT. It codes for CASSVSRSTGNTIYF.

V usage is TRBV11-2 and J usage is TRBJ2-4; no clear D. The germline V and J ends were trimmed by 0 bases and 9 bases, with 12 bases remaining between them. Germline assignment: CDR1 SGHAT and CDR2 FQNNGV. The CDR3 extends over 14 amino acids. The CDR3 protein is CASSLDMGQRIQYF. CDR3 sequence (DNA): TGTGCCAGCAGCTTAGATATGGGCCAACGCATTCAGTACTTC.

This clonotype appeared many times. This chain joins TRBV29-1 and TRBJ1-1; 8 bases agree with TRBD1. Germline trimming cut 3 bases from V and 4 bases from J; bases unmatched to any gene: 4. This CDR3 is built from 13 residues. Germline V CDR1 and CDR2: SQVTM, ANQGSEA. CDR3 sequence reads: CSVDRGLGTEAFF. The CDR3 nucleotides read TGCAGCGTTGACAGGGGGCTTGGCACTGAAGCTTTCTTT.

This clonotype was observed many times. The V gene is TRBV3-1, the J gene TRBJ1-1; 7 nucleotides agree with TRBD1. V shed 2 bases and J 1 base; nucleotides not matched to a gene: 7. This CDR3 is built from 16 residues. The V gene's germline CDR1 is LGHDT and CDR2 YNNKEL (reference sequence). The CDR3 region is CASSQYLTGPNTEAFF. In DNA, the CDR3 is TGTGCCAGCAGCCAATACCTGACAGGGCCGAACACTGAAGCTTTCTTT.

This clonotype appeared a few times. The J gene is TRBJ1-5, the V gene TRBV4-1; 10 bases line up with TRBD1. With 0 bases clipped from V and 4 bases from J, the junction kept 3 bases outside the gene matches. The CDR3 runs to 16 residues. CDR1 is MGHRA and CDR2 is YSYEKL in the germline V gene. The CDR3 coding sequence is TGCGCCAGCAGCCAAGATAAGGGACAGGGGAATCAGCCCCAGCATTTT. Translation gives CASSQDKGQGNQPQHF.

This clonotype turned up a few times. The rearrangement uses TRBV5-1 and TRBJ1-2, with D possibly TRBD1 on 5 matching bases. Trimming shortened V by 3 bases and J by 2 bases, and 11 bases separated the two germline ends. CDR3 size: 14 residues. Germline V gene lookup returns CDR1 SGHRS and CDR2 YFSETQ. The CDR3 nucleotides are TGCGCCAGCAGCTCCTCGACAGTCAACTATGGCTACACCTTC. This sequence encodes CASSSSTVNYGYTF.

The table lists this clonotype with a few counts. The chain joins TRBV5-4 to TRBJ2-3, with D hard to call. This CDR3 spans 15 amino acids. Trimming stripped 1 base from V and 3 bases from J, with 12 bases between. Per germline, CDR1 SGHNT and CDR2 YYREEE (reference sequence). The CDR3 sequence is CASSLRSASTDTQYF. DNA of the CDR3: TGTGCCAGCAGCTTGCGTTCGGCTAGTACAGATACGCAGTATTTT. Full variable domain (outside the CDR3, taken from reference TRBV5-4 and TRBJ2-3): ETGVTQSPTHLIKTRGQQVTLRCSSQSGHNTVSWYQQALGQGPQFIFQYYREEENGRGNFPPRFSGLQFPNYSSELNVNALELDDSALYLCASSLRSASTDTQYFGPGTRLTVL.

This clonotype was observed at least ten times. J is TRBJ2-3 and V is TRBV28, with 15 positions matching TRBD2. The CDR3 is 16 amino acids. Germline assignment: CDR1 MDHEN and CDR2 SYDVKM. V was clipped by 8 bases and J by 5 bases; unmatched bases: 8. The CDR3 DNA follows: TGTGCCAGCGGACTAGCGGGAGGGCCGGGTCGAGATACGCAGTATTTT. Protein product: CASGLAGGPGRDTQYF.

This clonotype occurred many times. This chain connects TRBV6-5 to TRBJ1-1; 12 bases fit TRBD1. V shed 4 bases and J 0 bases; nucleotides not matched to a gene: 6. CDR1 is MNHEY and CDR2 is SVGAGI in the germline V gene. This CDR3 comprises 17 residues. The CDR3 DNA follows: TGTGCCAGCAGTTCCCCCGGGACAGGGGGCATGAACACTGAAGCTTTCTTT. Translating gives CASSSPGTGGMNTEAFF.

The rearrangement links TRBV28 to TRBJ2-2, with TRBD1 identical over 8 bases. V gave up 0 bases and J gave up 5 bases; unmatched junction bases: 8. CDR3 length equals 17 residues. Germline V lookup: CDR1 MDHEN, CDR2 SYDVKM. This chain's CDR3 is CASSLWGQEGSTGELFF. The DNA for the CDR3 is TGTGCCAGCAGTTTATGGGGACAGGAGGGTAGTACCGGGGAGCTGTTTTTT.

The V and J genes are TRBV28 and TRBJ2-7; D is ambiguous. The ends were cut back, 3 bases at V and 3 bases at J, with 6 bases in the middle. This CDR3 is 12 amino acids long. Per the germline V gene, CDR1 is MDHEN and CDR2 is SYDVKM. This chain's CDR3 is CASSLPFYEQYF. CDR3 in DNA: TGTGCCAGCAGTTTGCCTTTCTACGAGCAGTACTTC.

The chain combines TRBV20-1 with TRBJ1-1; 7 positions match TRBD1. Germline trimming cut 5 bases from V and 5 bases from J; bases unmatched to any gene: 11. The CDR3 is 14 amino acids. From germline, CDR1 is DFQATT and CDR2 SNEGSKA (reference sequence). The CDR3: CSAGPRQGGTEAFF. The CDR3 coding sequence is TGCAGTGCTGGCCCAAGACAGGGAGGGACTGAAGCTTTCTTT.

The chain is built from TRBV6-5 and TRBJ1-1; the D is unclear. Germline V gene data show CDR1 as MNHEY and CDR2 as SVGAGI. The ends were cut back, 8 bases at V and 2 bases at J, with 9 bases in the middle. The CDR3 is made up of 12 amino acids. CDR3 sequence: CASLTANTEAFF. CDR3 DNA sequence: TGTGCCAGCTTAACGGCAAACACTGAAGCTTTCTTT.

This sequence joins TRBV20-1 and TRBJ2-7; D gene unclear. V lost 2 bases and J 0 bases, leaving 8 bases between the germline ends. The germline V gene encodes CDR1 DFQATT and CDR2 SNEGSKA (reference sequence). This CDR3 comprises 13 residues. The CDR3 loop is CSARYITSYEQYF. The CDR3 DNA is TGCAGTGCTAGATATATTACCTCCTACGAGCAGTACTTC.

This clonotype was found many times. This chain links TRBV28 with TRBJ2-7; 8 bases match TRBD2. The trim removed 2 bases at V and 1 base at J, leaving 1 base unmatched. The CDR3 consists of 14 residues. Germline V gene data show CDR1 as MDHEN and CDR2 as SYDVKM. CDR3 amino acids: CASSLTGGSYEQYF. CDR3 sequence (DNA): TGTGCCAGCAGTTTAACGGGAGGGTCCTACGAGCAGTACTTC.

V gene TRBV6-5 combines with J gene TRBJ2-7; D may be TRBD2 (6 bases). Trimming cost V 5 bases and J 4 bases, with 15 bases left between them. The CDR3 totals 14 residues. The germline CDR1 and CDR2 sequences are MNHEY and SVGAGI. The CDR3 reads CASSNLLAPYEQYF. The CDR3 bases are TGTGCCAGCAGTAACCTACTAGCTCCGTACGAGCAGTACTTC.